The source of this T cell receptor (beta chain) is a study of CD8 T cells in Susac syndrome (dated by TCRdb to about 2019). Turning to the overall study: Repertoire sequencing was used to test whether CD8+ T cell activation and differentiation in Susac syndrome was antigen driven.

Peripheral blood CD8+ and CD4+ T cells from healthy donors, Susac syndrome patients and multiple sclerosis patients were profiled by high-throughput TCR beta sequencing. Healthy donors were included as age- and sex-matched controls. CD8+ TEMRA cells were enriched by FACS, while bulk CD8+ and CD4+ T cells were purified by magnetic negative isolation. Blood was collected in EDTA tubes and processed within 24 hours, with PBMCs isolated through density gradient centrifugation. PBMCs intended for TCR sequencing were frozen in liquid nitrogen and were later thawed in a 37 degrees C water bath. The sorted or isolated CD4+, CD8+ and CD8+ TEMRA cells reached a purity of at least 90%. Points on this clonotype: Its antigen specificity is not known. Qualities for individual bases were not recorded, and no much larger clone is one base off.

Relative to germline, V is 7 bases shorter and J is 7 bases shorter, with 16 bases between their ends. CDR1 and CDR2 were assigned from the germline V gene as SQVTM and ANQGSEA. The CDR3 measures 12 amino acids from cysteine to phenylalanine. This entry keeps only the CDR3 DNA: 36 bases, framed from base 1. RNA was extracted with the RNeasy kit and roughly 0.5 to 1 ug was reverse transcribed using random hexamers. TCR beta CDR3 regions were amplified with the immunoSEQ multiplex PCR assay covering 54 Vbeta and 13 Jbeta segments. To correct PCR amplification bias, a synthetic template baseline was used for both primer optimization and computational correction. Processing in the source paper ran as follows. Reads were annotated to V, D and J genes according to IMGT and were analyzed with immunoSEQ Analyzer, with only productive sequences retained. Clonality was calculated as one minus the Shannon entropy normalized by log2 of the number of productive unique sequences. For each patient and control, public and private clones were evaluated within the 100 most prevalent clones. Susac-specific clones were defined as absent from healthy and MS cohorts, 1052 published viral clones and other ImmuneACCESS disease sequences. Clones were called with MiXCR by TCRdb after fastp trimmed the public reads at Q25, and only in-frame beta chains were retained. Every distinct CDR3 protein forms one entry, paired with its most common genes and DNA. None of the V and J calls come from the authors' own analysis; TCRdb made them. In all, the sample holds about 120,000 distinct CDR3 sequences, and about 90% of those were seen once. The ten largest account for 0.11% to 0.15% of the sample.

The research as a whole found: The study acknowledged that relatively few individuals were included in the TCR sequencing and HLA analysis.

This receptor was obtained from a human donor in good health. This chain joins TRBV29-1 to TRBJ2-5; D gene: possibly TRBD1, on 5 matching bases. Sequenced: CD4+ T cells from PBMCs. The nucleotide sequence reads as follows: TGCAGCGAAGGGATAGGGGTTGGGACCCAGTACTTC. It is translated as CSEGIGVGTQYF.